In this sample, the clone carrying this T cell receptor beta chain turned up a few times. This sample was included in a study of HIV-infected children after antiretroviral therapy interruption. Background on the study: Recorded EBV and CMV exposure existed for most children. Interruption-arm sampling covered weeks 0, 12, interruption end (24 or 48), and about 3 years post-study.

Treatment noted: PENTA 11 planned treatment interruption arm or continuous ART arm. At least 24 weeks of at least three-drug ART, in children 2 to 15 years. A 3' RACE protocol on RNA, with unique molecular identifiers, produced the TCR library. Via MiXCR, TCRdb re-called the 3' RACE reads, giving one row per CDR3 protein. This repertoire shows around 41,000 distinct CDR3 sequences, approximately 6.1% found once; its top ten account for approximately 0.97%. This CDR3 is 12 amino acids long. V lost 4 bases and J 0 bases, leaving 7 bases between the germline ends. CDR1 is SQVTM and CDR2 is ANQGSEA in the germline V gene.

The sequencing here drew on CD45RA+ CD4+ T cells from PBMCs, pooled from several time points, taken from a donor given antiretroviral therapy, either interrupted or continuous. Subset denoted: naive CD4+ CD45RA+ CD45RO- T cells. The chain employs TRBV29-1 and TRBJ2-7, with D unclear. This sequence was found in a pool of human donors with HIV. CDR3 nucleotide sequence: TGCAGCGTTGTACTGAGCTCCTACGAGCAGTACTTC. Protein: CSVVLSSYEQYF.